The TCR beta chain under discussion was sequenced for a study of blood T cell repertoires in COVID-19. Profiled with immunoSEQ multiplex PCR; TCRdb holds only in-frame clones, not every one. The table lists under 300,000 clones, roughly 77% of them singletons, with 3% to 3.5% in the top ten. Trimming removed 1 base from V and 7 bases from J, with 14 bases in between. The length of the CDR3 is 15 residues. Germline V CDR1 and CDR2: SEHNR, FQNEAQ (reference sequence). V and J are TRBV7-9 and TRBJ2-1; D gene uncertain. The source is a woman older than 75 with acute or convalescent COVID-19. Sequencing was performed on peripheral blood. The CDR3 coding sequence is TGTGCCAGCAGCTTAGTAATGACTCGGATAAATGAGCAGTTCTTC. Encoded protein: CASSLVMTRINEQFF.